Listed below are T cell receptor beta chains from one sample, sequenced in a study of T cells after yellow fever vaccination. TCRdb reprocessed the 5' RACE reads with MiXCR, giving one entry per CDR3 protein. There are a few hundred thousand distinct CDR3 sequences in the sample; approximately 4% occur only once, and around 25% lies in the top ten. The sample in question was PBMCs, obtained 5 days after the yellow fever booster vaccination. These receptor sequences come from a man between 18 and 35 years old who received the YFV17D yellow fever vaccine. Both conserved end residues are part of each CDR3. Fields, in order: V gene, J gene, clone size, D gene, CDR3 DNA, CDR3 protein. The D gene is left open where the match is weak. Not every row has a clone size; where given, it reads once, few, many or a size class.

V: TRBV6-2/TRBV6-3; J: TRBJ1-1; size: many; D: .; DNA: TGTGCCAGCAGCCATGCCTTGTTCAGAGGTGAAGCTTTCTTT; CDR3: CASSHALFRGEAFF
V: TRBV6-1; J: TRBJ2-3; size: many; D: .; DNA: TGTGCCAGCAGCCTATCAAGAGATACGCAGTATTTT; CDR3: CASSLSRDTQYF
V: TRBV4-1; J: TRBJ2-3; size: few; D: TRBD1; DNA: TGCGCCAGCCACCAGGGGACAGTCACAGATACGCAGTATTTT; CDR3: CASHQGTVTDTQYF
V: TRBV5-1; J: TRBJ1-1; size: many; D: .; DNA: TGCGCCAGCAGCTTGGGTACGGTTTCCACTGAAGCTTTCTTT; CDR3: CASSLGTVSTEAFF
V: TRBV7-2; J: TRBJ1-2; size: many; D: TRBD1; DNA: TGTGCCAGCAGCGTTAGCACAACAGGGGCGGATGGCTACACCTTC; CDR3: CASSVSTTGADGYTF
V: TRBV7-8; J: TRBJ2-1; size: .; D: .; DNA: TGTGCCAGCAGCTTGGCCGTGGGGGGGGCGAAATACAATGAGCAGTTCTTC; CDR3: CASSLAVGGAKYNEQFF
V: TRBV4-1; J: TRBJ1-5; size: many; D: .; DNA: TGCGCCAGCAGCAGGGGGTTTAATCAGCCCCAGCATTTT; CDR3: CASSRGFNQPQHF
V: TRBV20-1; J: TRBJ2-7; size: many; D: .; DNA: TGCAGTGCTAGAGATCCCGACGGGGGGCTGTTCTACGAGCAGTACTTC; CDR3: CSARDPDGGLFYEQYF
V: TRBV5-1; J: TRBJ2-5; size: .; D: TRBD2; DNA: TGCGCCAGCAGCTGGGGAGCGGGGATGATCCAAGAGACCCAGTACTTC; CDR3: CASSWGAGMIQETQYF
V: TRBV29-1; J: TRBJ2-7; size: .; D: TRBD1; DNA: TGCAGCGTTAGGAGGGGACAGGGCCCTTACGAGCAGTACTTC; CDR3: CSVRRGQGPYEQYF
V: TRBV5-1; J: TRBJ1-4; size: many; D: .; DNA: TGCGCCAGCAGGATTGCAGATAATGAAAAACTGTTTTTT; CDR3: CASRIADNEKLFF
V: TRBV5-4; J: TRBJ2-3; size: many; D: .; DNA: TGTGCCAGCAGCCGGGCGGGCAGCACAGATACGCAGTATTTT; CDR3: CASSRAGSTDTQYF
V: TRBV29-1; J: TRBJ2-7; size: many; D: .; DNA: TGCAGCGCCCTCCCCGGCAACTCCTACGAGCAGTACTTC; CDR3: CSALPGNSYEQYF
V: TRBV7-9; J: TRBJ1-1; size: few; D: .; DNA: TGTGCCAGTATCAAGGGGGAGGCCACTGAAGCTTTCTTT; CDR3: CASIKGEATEAFF
V: TRBV10-3; J: TRBJ2-3; size: few; D: TRBD2; DNA: TGTGCCGCCGGGACTAGCGGGGAACCTAGCACAGATACGCAGTATTTT; CDR3: CAAGTSGEPSTDTQYF
V: TRBV7-2; J: TRBJ1-4; size: many; D: .; DNA: TGTGCCAGCAGCCCCCCGGGCGGGGGGAATGAAAAACTGTTTTTT; CDR3: CASSPPGGGNEKLFF
V: TRBV11-2; J: TRBJ2-5; size: few; D: .; DNA: TGTGCCAGCAGCTTAACCGGGCCTGGGGAGACCCAGTACTTC; CDR3: CASSLTGPGETQYF
V: TRBV6-6; J: TRBJ1-5; size: many; D: .; DNA: TGTGCCAGCAGTTACTCGGTTCAGGGCAATCAGCCCCAGCATTTT; CDR3: CASSYSVQGNQPQHF
V: TRBV3-1; J: TRBJ2-3; size: few; D: TRBD2; DNA: TGTGCCAGCATTCCGACTAGCGGAGATACGCAGTATTTT; CDR3: CASIPTSGDTQYF
V: TRBV7-2; J: TRBJ2-5; size: .; D: .; DNA: TGTGCCAGCAGCCCGGCGACAGGTCCTTGGGAGACCCAGTACTTC; CDR3: CASSPATGPWETQYF
V: TRBV2; J: TRBJ2-5; size: .; D: .; DNA: TGTGCCAGCAGTGGGCAGCAAGAGACCCAGTACTTC; CDR3: CASSGQQETQYF
V: TRBV5-8; J: TRBJ2-3; size: .; D: .; DNA: TGTGCCAGCAGCTCGGTTGGGGGCCCGCCGAGGGGAGATACGCAGTATTTT; CDR3: CASSSVGGPPRGDTQYF
V: TRBV6-2/TRBV6-3; J: TRBJ2-2; size: many; D: .; DNA: TGTGCCAGCAGTTACTCGATCTTCTTTGAGCTGTTTTTT; CDR3: CASSYSIFFELFF
V: TRBV27; J: TRBJ2-3; size: few; D: .; DNA: TGTGCCAGCAGTTTTAAGTTTCTGGGGGGGGGCCATTCAGATACGCAGTATTTT; CDR3: CASSFKFLGGGHSDTQYF
V: TRBV5-1; J: TRBJ1-1; size: .; D: .; DNA: TGCGCCAGCAGCTTGGGACAGACATCTTTTCAGAACACTGAAGCTTTCTTT; CDR3: CASSLGQTSFQNTEAFF
V: TRBV10-3; J: TRBJ1-4; size: .; D: .; DNA: TGTGCCATCAGTGAACGGCAGGCCAAACTGTTTTTT; CDR3: CAISERQAKLFF
V: TRBV15; J: TRBJ2-3; size: .; D: TRBD2; DNA: TGTGCCACCAGTAACCCACCGGGACTAGCAACAGATACGCAGTATTTT; CDR3: CATSNPPGLATDTQYF
V: TRBV27; J: TRBJ1-1; size: many; D: .; DNA: TGTGCCAGCAGTCCCGGGGTTGTTCGACGAGCTTTCTTT; CDR3: CASSPGVVRRAFF
V: TRBV3-1; J: TRBJ2-1; size: .; D: TRBD2; DNA: TGTGCCAGCAGCCAAGGGGGACTAGCGGGGCCAAACAATGAGCAGTTCTTC; CDR3: CASSQGGLAGPNNEQFF
V: TRBV7-7; J: TRBJ2-5; size: few; D: .; DNA: TGTGCCAGCAGTTCGGTGGGGAAAGAGACCCAGTACTTC; CDR3: CASSSVGKETQYF
V: TRBV6-5; J: TRBJ2-6; size: few; D: .; DNA: TGTGCCAGCAGTTACTCGATAGGGACTGGGGCCAACGTCCTGACTTTC; CDR3: CASSYSIGTGANVLTF
V: TRBV9; J: TRBJ1-1; size: many; D: TRBD1; DNA: TGTGCCAGCAGCGTGGGTACAGGGGGCACTGAAGCTTTCTTT; CDR3: CASSVGTGGTEAFF
V: TRBV7-2; J: TRBJ1-1; size: many; D: TRBD1; DNA: TGTGCCAGCAGCTCAACAGGGGGCCTCACTGAAGCTTTCTTT; CDR3: CASSSTGGLTEAFF
V: TRBV6-2/TRBV6-3; J: TRBJ2-3; size: few; D: .; DNA: TGTGCCAGCAGTCGCCCGACTGCTCGGCGGGCTACGCAGTATTTT; CDR3: CASSRPTARRATQYF
V: TRBV12-3/TRBV12-4; J: TRBJ1-2; size: few; D: .; DNA: TGTGCCAGCAGTTTGAGTCTCGTGGGGGGTGGCTACACCTTC; CDR3: CASSLSLVGGGYTF
V: TRBV25-1; J: TRBJ1-2; size: few; D: .; DNA: TGTGCCAGCAGTGATGCCAGGGTAGGCTATGGCTACACCTTC; CDR3: CASSDARVGYGYTF
V: TRBV3-1; J: TRBJ1-3; size: few; D: .; DNA: TGTGCCAGCAGCCAAGGGACCCGCTCTGGAAACACCATATATTTT; CDR3: CASSQGTRSGNTIYF
V: TRBV14; J: TRBJ1-2; size: few; D: .; DNA: TGTGCCAGCAACGCTCAAGGGGGATTTAGGGGCTACACCTTC; CDR3: CASNAQGGFRGYTF